The following is a T cell receptor beta chain sequence with its context. Antigen specificity is unknown. The data were taken from a study of cytomegalovirus exposure and HLA in healthy donors. Whole-study findings and limits: With later analysis, a missense DCLRE1C variant became linked to TCR beta V- and J-gene trimming. Later on, analysis showed that most CMV-associated TCR beta chains appeared to be HLA-restricted.

Researchers ran the PCR with 60 Vbeta and 13 Jbeta primers. Per the authors' pipeline: Tens of millions of unique TCR beta chains, roughly 10 million shared, were counted in a later analysis. Sequenced by immunoSEQ multiplex PCR; TCRdb stores in-frame clones only, minus some. That table furnishes V, J and clone size, whereas the DNA furnished D and trimming. The table includes fewer than 90,000 clones, 78% detected once. Germline V gene data show CDR1 as SGHNT and CDR2 as YYREEE (reference sequence). The CDR3 length is 15 residues. J was trimmed by 2 bases and V by 2 bases; bases with no gene match: 6.

This chain connects TRBV5-4 to TRBJ2-7; 8 nucleotides match TRBD1. The sequence derives from a male donor in good health and CMV-seropositive. Sequencing was done on a sample of PBMCs. CDR3: CASSFQGAPPYEQYF. In DNA, the CDR3 is TGTGCCAGCAGCTTTCAGGGGGCTCCCCCCTACGAGCAGTACTTC. The full variable domain, in which reference TRBV5-4 and TRBJ2-7 provide the parts outside the CDR3, is ETGVTQSPTHLIKTRGQQVTLRCSSQSGHNTVSWYQQALGQGPQFIFQYYREEENGRGNFPPRFSGLQFPNYSSELNVNALELDDSALYLCASSFQGAPPYEQYFGPGTRLTVT.